Reported below is one T cell receptor (beta chain). The authors amplified TCR beta CDR3 regions from RNA transcripts. Second-round multiplex PCR came after a first-round RT-PCR that employed HTBI primers. TCRdb re-analysed the multiplex PCR reads in MiXCR, keeping a single row per CDR3 protein. The repertoire holds about 230,000 distinct CDR3 sequences, with 45% as singletons. This CDR3 region has 14 residues. Germline lookup yields CDR1 SGHDN and CDR2 FVKESK. Trimming took 4 bases from V and 3 from J; bases not matched to a gene: 6. This sample is drawn from a study of Graves' ophthalmopathy and Graves' hyperthyroidism. Ophthalmopathy donors' eye disease showed moderate-to-severe activity, CAS of at least 3, NOSPECS of at least 4 and duration under 3 months.

This TCR was recovered from an adult man with Graves' ophthalmopathy. The chain recombines TRBV14 with TRBJ2-7; 7 bases map to TRBD2. Sequenced input: peripheral blood. The CDR3 region has the DNA TGTGCCAGCAGCCTTCAGCGGGGAAACTACGAGCAGTACTTC. Translated: CASSLQRGNYEQYF.